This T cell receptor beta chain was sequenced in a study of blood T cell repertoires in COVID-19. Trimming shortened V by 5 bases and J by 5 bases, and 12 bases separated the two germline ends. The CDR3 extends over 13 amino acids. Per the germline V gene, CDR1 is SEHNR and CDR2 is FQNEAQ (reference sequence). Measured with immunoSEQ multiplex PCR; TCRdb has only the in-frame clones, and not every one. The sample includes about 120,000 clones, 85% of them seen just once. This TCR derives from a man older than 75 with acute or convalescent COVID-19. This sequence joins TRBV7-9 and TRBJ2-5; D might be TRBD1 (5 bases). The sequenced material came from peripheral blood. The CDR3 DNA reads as TGTGCCAGCAGCCTTGGGGCTGGGGAGACCCAGTACTTC. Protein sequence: CASSLGAGETQYF.